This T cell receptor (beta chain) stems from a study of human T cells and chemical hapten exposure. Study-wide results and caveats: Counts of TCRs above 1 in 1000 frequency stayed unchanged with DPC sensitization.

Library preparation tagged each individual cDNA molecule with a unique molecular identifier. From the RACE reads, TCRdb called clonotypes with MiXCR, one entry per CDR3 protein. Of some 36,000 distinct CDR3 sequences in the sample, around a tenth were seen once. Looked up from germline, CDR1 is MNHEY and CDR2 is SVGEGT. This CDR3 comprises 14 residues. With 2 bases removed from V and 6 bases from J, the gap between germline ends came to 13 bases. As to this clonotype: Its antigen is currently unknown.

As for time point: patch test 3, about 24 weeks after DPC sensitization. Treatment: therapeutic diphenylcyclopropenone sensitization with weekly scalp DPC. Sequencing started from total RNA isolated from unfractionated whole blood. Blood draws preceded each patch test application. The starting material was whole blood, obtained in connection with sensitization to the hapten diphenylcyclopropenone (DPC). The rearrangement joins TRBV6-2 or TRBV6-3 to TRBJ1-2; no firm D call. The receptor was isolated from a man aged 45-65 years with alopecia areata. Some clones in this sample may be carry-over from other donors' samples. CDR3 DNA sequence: TGTGCCAGCAGTTACCCTATAGGAACGGATGGCTACACCTTC. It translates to CASSYPIGTDGYTF.